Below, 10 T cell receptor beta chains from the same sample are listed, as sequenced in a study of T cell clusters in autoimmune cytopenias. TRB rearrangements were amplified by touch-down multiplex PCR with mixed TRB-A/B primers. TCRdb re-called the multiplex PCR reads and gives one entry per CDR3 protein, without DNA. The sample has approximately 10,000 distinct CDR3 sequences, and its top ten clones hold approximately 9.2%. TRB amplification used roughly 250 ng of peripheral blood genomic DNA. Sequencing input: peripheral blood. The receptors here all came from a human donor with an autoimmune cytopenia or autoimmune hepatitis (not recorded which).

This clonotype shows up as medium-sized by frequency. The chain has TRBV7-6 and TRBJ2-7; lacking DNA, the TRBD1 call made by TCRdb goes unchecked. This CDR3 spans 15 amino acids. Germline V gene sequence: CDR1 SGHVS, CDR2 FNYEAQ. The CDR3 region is CASSLKQGTTYEQYF.

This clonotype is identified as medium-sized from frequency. CDR3 residues: CASSPRDSSFGGTDTQYF. The J gene is TRBJ2-3, the V gene TRBV5-5; TCRdb's D call, TRBD1, is unchecked because there is no DNA. The germline gives CDR1 SGHKS, CDR2 YYEKEE (reference sequence). The CDR3 covers 18 residues.

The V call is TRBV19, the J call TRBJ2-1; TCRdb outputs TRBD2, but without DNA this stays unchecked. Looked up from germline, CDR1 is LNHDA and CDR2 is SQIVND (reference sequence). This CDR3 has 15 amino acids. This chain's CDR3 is CASSIALASYNEQFF.

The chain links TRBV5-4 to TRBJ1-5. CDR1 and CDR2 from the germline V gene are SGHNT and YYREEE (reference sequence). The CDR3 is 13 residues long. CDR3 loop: CASSLGGHEPQHF.

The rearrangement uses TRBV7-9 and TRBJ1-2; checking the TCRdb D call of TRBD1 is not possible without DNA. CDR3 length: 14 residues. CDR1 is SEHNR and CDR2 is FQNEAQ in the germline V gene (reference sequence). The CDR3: CASSHLDRADGYTF.

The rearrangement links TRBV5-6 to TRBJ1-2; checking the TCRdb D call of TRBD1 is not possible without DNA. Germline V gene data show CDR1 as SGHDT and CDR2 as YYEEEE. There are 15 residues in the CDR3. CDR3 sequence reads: CASSLGWDRGYGYTF.

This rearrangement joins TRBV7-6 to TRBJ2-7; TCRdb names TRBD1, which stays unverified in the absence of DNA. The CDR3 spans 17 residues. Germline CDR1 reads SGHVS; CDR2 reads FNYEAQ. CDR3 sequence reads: CASSLASTGTGIYEQYF.

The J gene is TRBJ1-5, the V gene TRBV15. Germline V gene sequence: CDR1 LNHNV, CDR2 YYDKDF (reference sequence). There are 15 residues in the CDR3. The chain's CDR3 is CATSRDEEGHQPQHF.

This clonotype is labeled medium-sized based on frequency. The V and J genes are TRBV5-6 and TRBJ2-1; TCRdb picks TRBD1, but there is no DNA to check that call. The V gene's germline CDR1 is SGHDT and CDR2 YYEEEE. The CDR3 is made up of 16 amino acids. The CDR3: CASSLGQGVTYNEQFF.

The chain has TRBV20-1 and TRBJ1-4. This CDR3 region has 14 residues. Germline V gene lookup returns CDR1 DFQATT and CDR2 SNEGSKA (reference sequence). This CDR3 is CSARDQAPNEKLFF.